The 6 T cell receptor beta chains presented below share a single source sample, sequenced in a study of blood T cell repertoires in COVID-19. Assay: immunoSEQ multiplex PCR; the TCRdb copy retains only in-frame clones and omits some. The table records 55,000 to 75,000 clones, under 95% of them present only once. The material sequenced was peripheral blood. These receptors originate from a human donor in a cohort sampled during active COVID-19.

This clone was seen only a few times. The sample has other DNA sequences that encode this CDR3 too. The chain carries TRBV27 and TRBJ2-7, with D possibly matching TRBD2 (7 bases). The CDR3 covers 15 residues. Trimming took 2 bases from V and 0 from J, leaving 11 bases between them. Germline CDR1 and CDR2: MNHEY and SMNVEV (reference sequence). CDR3 sequence (DNA): TGTGCCAGCAGTTTAGGGGGCGGGGGCTCCTACGAGCAGTACTTC. This codes for CASSLGGGGSYEQYF.

This rearrangement joins TRBV11-2 to TRBJ2-3; no reliable D call. V lost 5 bases and J 2 bases, leaving 8 bases between the germline ends. The CDR3 totals 13 residues. Germline values: CDR1 SGHAT, CDR2 FQNNGV. For the CDR3, the DNA is TGTGCCAGCAGCAGATCCTACACAGATACGCAGTATTTT. Its protein is CASSRSYTDTQYF.

The chain joins TRBV14 to TRBJ1-5; D not resolved. Germline loops: CDR1 SGHDN, CDR2 FVKESK. The CDR3 loop spans 17 amino acids. V was trimmed by 4 bases and J by 1 base, leaving 17 bases between them. Here the CDR3 reads CASSPMGEGRSNQPQHF. CDR3 sequence (DNA): TGTGCCAGCAGCCCAATGGGAGAGGGTCGGAGCAATCAGCCCCAGCATTTT.

The chain carries TRBV9 and TRBJ2-7, with 11 bases that match TRBD1. Germline-derived CDR1 and CDR2 are SGDLS and YYNGEE. With V trimmed by 3 bases and J by 3 bases, 5 bases remained unmatched. This CDR3 has 15 amino acids. The CDR3 sequence: CASSEGQGGHYEQYF. The CDR3 region has the DNA TGTGCCAGCAGCGAGGGACAGGGGGGTCACTACGAGCAGTACTTC. Filled out from reference TRBV9 and TRBJ2-7, the complete variable domain reads DSGVTQTPKHLITATGQRVTLRCSPRSGDLSVYWYQQSLDQGLQFLIQYYNGEERAKGNILERFSAQQFPDLHSELNLSSLELGDSALYFCASSEGQGGHYEQYFGPGTRLTVT.

The rearrangement uses TRBV27 and TRBJ1-1; D is perhaps TRBD1 (5 bases). The germline V gene has CDR1 MNHEY and CDR2 SMNVEV (reference sequence). V was pared by 6 bases and J by 2 bases, with 16 bases between. This CDR3 comprises 15 residues. The CDR3 DNA sequence: TGTGCCAGCAGCGCAGGGAAATCAGGAAACACTGAAGCTTTCTTT. It specifies CASSAGKSGNTEAFF.

The chain combines TRBV21-1 with TRBJ1-1; the tabulated D call, TRBD1, remains unverified against the DNA. TRBV21-1 is marked as a pseudogene. CDR3 length equals 14 residues. The CDR3 sequence is CASSTCTFKGLAFF. The DNA for the CDR3 is TGTGCCAGCAGCACCTGTACATTTAAGGGGTTGGCTTTCTTT.